This T cell receptor beta chain was identified during a study of shared clonotypes between healthy human individuals. Produced via immunoSEQ multiplex PCR; TCRdb's table is partial and in-frame only. The sample has about 710,000 clones, 72% seen once. The CDR3 runs to 13 residues. Deletions cut 2 bases from V and 1 base from J, with 5 bases between. Looked up from germline, CDR1 is SGHNT and CDR2 is YENEEA. The source of this sequence is a woman aged 30 to 39 in good health. Input material: memory CD4+ T cells sorted from blood. Sample subset: CD45RA-negative fraction. V and J are TRBV11-3 and TRBJ1-1; D is unclear. The CDR3 sequence: CASSLNQNTEAFF. The CDR3 DNA reads TGTGCCAGCAGCTTAAACCAGAACACTGAAGCTTTCTTT. The entire variable domain, with the rest obtained from reference TRBV11-3 and TRBJ1-1, is as follows: EAGVVQSPRYKIIEKKQPVAFWCNPISGHNTLYWYLQNLGQGPELLIRYENEEAVDDSQLPKDRFSAERLKGVDSTLKIQPAELGDSAVYLCASSLNQNTEAFFGQGTRLTVV.